This TCR beta chain was recovered during a study of cytomegalovirus exposure and HLA in healthy donors. Broader study findings: In vitro checks showed that a few CMV-associated chains really do target CMV antigens. It was shown in a later analysis that HLA-associated TCR beta chains were more clonally expanded than other, equally common chains. Being productive about 90% or about 30% of the time was typical of most TCR beta V segments in an earlier analysis.

The CDR3 spans 15 residues. The V end was cut by 3 bases, the J end by 8 bases, with 19 bases between. CDR1 and CDR2 from the germline V gene are MDHEN and SYDVKM. It was with 60 Vbeta and 13 Jbeta primers that the PCR ran. Sequencing was performed with immunoSEQ multiplex PCR; in TCRdb, only in-frame clones are kept and a portion is missing. The sample contains 110,000 to 150,000 clones, 70% to 80% of which appear only once. This clone was seen once. Its antigen is not identified. Sequencing was done on a sample of PBMCs. The clonotype originates from a female donor in good health and CMV-seronegative. The chain carries TRBV28 and TRBJ1-2; D is perhaps TRBD1 (6 bases). CDR3: CASSFSGQGSVGYTF. CDR3 bases: TGTGCCAGCAGTTTCTCCGGGCAGGGGTCTGTGGGCTACACCTTC.